The clone carrying this T cell receptor (beta chain) is a singleton in its sample. Its specificity is not known. This entry is derived from a study of CD8 T cells in Susac syndrome. CDR1 MGHRA and CDR2 YSYEKL come from the germline V gene. V was pared by 4 bases and J by 3 bases, with 3 bases of the junction left unmatched. The CDR3 loop spans 16 amino acids. Study observations and caveats: Peak Susac CD8+ clonal expansion was seen in TEMRA cells and active patients.

Random hexamers were used to reverse transcribe roughly 0.5 to 1 ug of RNA. TCRdb independently ran MiXCR on the immunoSEQ multiplex PCR reads; one entry per CDR3 protein. This repertoire shows about 100,000 distinct CDR3 sequences, around 95% found once; its top ten account for 0.3% to 0.35%. The clonotype comes from a human donor with Susac syndrome. The rearrangement links TRBV4-1 to TRBJ1-6; TRBD1 matches 10 bases. Specimen: CD8+ T cells from PBMCs. In DNA form, the CDR3 reads TGCGCCAGCAGCCGGGGACAGGGGTTCTATAATTCACCCCTCCACTTT. It translates to CASSRGQGFYNSPLHF.